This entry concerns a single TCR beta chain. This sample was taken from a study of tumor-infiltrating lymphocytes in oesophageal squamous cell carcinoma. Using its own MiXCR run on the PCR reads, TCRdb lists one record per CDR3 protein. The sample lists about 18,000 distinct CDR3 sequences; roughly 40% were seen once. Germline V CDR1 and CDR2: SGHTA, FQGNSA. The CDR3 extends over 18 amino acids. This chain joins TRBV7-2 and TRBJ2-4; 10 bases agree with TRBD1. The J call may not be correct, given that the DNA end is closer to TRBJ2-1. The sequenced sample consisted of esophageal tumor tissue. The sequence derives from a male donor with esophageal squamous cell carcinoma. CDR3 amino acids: CASSWTGGGSGVYNEQFF. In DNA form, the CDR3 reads TGTGCCAGCAGCTGGACAGGGGGAGGAAGCGGGGTTTACAATGAGCAGTTCTTC.